One and the same sample provided the 19 T cell receptor beta chains below, sequenced in a study of blood T cell repertoires in COVID-19. Method: immunoSEQ multiplex PCR; TCRdb's copy keeps in-frame clones and lacks some. This sample has some 150,000 clones; over 80% occur once, and the top ten carry 2.5%. The specimen was peripheral blood. Receptors were obtained from a man aged 50 to 59 with active COVID-19.

The chain links TRBV5-5 to TRBJ1-4; D remains ambiguous. From germline, CDR1 is SGHKS and CDR2 YYEKEE (reference sequence). This CDR3 has 15 residues. Trimming took off 1 base at V and 5 bases at J, with 12 bases between the two ends. In nucleotides, the CDR3 is TGTGCCAGCAGCTTGCTGCCGAGCGTGAATGAAAAACTGTTTTTT. Amino acid sequence: CASSLLPSVNEKLFF. Full variable domain (remainder filled in from reference TRBV5-5 and TRBJ1-4): DAGVTQSPTHLIKTRGQQVTLRCSPISGHKSVSWYQQVLGQGPQFIFQYYEKEERGRGNFPDRFSARQFPNYSSELNVNALLLGDSALYLCASSLLPSVNEKLFFGSGTQLSVL.

This clone came up once. The rearrangement joins TRBV2 to TRBJ2-7, with a weak D call TRBD2 (5 bases). The CDR3 length is 13 residues. V gave up 4 bases and J gave up 4 bases, with 11 bases separating them. Germline values: CDR1 SNHLY, CDR2 FYNNEI. This CDR3 reads CASSAVRGYEQYF. The CDR3 nucleotides read TGTGCCAGCAGTGCAGTTCGGGGTTACGAGCAGTACTTC.

There are a few counts of this clone. This chain uses TRBV7-9 with TRBJ2-7, with D uncertain. The V and J ends lost 5 bases and 3 bases respectively, with 8 bases between them. Looked up from germline, CDR1 is SEHNR and CDR2 is FQNEAQ (reference sequence). The CDR3 runs to 12 residues. The CDR3 reads CASSPSGYEQYF. CDR3 nucleotides: TGTGCCAGCAGCCCGTCCGGCTACGAGCAGTACTTC.

The rearrangement uses TRBV3-1 (or the pseudogene TRBV3-2) and TRBJ2-7; possible D gene TRBD1, 6 bases. The CDR3 is made up of 14 amino acids. Germline CDR1 reads LGHDT; CDR2 reads YNNKEL (reference sequence). V lost 8 bases and J lost 6, with 20 bases in between. The CDR3, as DNA: TGTGCCAGCCAGGGGCCACCGGGCTCAGGCGAGCAGTACTTC. Amino acid sequence: CASQGPPGSGEQYF.

The CDR3 is CAWSGRTNYGYTF. DNA of the CDR3: TGTGCCTGGAGTGGACGGACAAATTATGGCTACACCTTC. The chain uses TRBV30 and TRBJ1-2, with D possibly being TRBD1 (5 bases). V lost 1 base and J 5 bases, leaving 11 bases between the germline ends. The CDR3 is 13 amino acids. Germline lookup yields CDR1 GTSNPN and CDR2 SVGIG (reference sequence).

The sample holds a few counts of this clone. V and J are TRBV7-9 and TRBJ1-5; D ambiguous. The V end lost 5 bases, the J end lost 7 bases, and 12 bases lay between the germline ends. The germline V gene encodes CDR1 SEHNR and CDR2 FQNEAQ (reference sequence). The CDR3 is 13 residues long. The DNA for the CDR3 is TGTGCCAGCAGCGAGGGTGCAGGCCAGCCCCAGCATTTT. It is translated as CASSEGAGQPQHF.

Only one count was recorded for this clone. This chain connects TRBV9 to TRBJ1-2; 10 bases align to TRBD1. Germline CDR1 SGDLS, CDR2 YYNGEE. The V gene end was trimmed by 7 bases and the J gene end by 10 bases; junction bases not matched to a gene: 10. The CDR3 is 13 amino acids. DNA of the CDR3: TGTGCCAGCTCTGGAGGACAGGGGGTTGACTACACCTTC. Protein product: CASSGGQGVDYTF.

This sequence joins TRBV19 and TRBJ1-5; 8 bases are shared with TRBD1. CDR1 and CDR2 from the germline V gene are LNHDA and SQIVND (reference sequence). CDR3 size: 14 residues. V lost 9 bases to trimming and J lost 5 bases; unmatched junction nucleotides: 9. CDR3 sequence: CASVPGGKDQPQHF. CDR3 DNA: TGTGCCAGCGTACCAGGGGGCAAGGATCAGCCCCAGCATTTT.

The chain uses TRBV28 and TRBJ2-7, with D possibly matching TRBD2 (7 bases). This CDR3 has 12 residues. V lost 8 bases, J lost 2 bases, and 10 bases lay in between. The germline CDR1 and CDR2 sequences are MDHEN and SYDVKM. DNA of the CDR3: TGTGCCAGCGGGGGGGCGGCCTACGAGCAGTACTTC. Residues: CASGGAAYEQYF.

This clone was seen many times. V gene TRBV7-6 combines with J gene TRBJ1-1, with D uncertain. The V gene's germline CDR1 is SGHVS and CDR2 FNYEAQ. This CDR3 region has 16 residues. The V gene lost 2 bases and the J gene lost 2 bases, with 15 bases spanning the gap. CDR3 bases: TGTGCCAGCAGCTTATCAAACTTGAGGTTTAACACTGAAGCTTTCTTT. It encodes CASSLSNLRFNTEAFF.

This sequence joins TRBV20-1 and TRBJ1-2; 7 positions match TRBD1. The CDR3 has 12 amino acids. V dropped 3 bases and J dropped 8; count of bases not matched to a gene: 6. The germline gives CDR1 DFQATT, CDR2 SNEGSKA (reference sequence). The CDR3 protein is CSASEGAGGYTF. Written as DNA, the CDR3 is TGCAGTGCTAGTGAGGGGGCTGGCGGCTACACCTTC.

This clone came up a few times. The V gene is TRBV30, the J gene TRBJ1-6, with D hard to call. Trimming took 2 bases from V and 8 from J, leaving 13 bases between them. Germline CDR1 reads GTSNPN; CDR2 reads SVGIG (reference sequence). CDR3 length: 14 residues. In DNA, the CDR3 is TGTGCCTGGAGTCTTGGGCGGGCTGATTCACCCCTCCACTTT. As protein: CAWSLGRADSPLHF.

The chain is built from TRBV9 and TRBJ2-3, with D perhaps TRBD1 (6 bases). Germline V gene sequence: CDR1 SGDLS, CDR2 YYNGEE. The CDR3 has 17 amino acids. The germline V and J ends were trimmed by 3 bases and 5 bases, with 22 bases remaining between them. As DNA, the CDR3 is TGTGCCAGCAGCGAGGGGGTAGGGGGTCAAGCCCGAGATACGCAGTATTTT. Its protein product is CASSEGVGGQARDTQYF. Based on the CDR3 plus reference TRBV9 and TRBJ2-3, the full variable domain is DSGVTQTPKHLITATGQRVTLRCSPRSGDLSVYWYQQSLDQGLQFLIQYYNGEERAKGNILERFSAQQFPDLHSELNLSSLELGDSALYFCASSEGVGGQARDTQYFGPGTRLTVL.

The chain is built from TRBV7-2 and TRBJ2-2; the match to TRBD2 covers 8 bases. V was pared by 4 bases and J by 1 base, with 2 bases of the junction left unmatched. From germline, CDR1 is SGHTA and CDR2 FQGNSA. This CDR3 region has 15 residues. CDR3 sequence (DNA): TGTGCCAGCAGCTCCGGGGGGGTGAACACCGGGGAGCTGTTTTTT. As protein: CASSSGGVNTGELFF.

The chain employs TRBV5-6 and TRBJ1-6; TRBD1 might be the D (6 bases). CDR3 length: 15 amino acids. Germline assignment: CDR1 SGHDT and CDR2 YYEEEE. The V and J ends lost 0 bases and 7 bases respectively, with 11 bases between them. CDR3 nucleotide sequence: TGTGCCAGCAGCTTGGACAGGGCAGCGAATTCACCCCTCCACTTT. Translated: CASSLDRAANSPLHF.

The rearrangement links TRBV27 to TRBJ1-5; TRBD1 is a possible D gene (6 bases). The V and J ends lost 4 bases and 5 bases respectively, with 15 bases between them. CDR3 length: 15 residues. Germline V gene lookup returns CDR1 MNHEY and CDR2 SMNVEV (reference sequence). CDR3 protein: CASSSFPGADQPQHF. Written as DNA, the CDR3 is TGTGCCAGCAGTTCCTTTCCAGGGGCGGATCAGCCCCAGCATTTT.

The J gene is TRBJ1-6, the V gene TRBV3-1 (or the pseudogene TRBV3-2); D possibly corresponds to TRBD1 (6 bases). The ends were cut back, 4 bases at V and 7 bases at J, with 14 bases in the middle. From germline, CDR1 is LGHDT and CDR2 YNNKEL (reference sequence). The CDR3 is 15 amino acids. The CDR3 coding sequence is TGTGCCAGCAGCCCTAAGGGGGTCGGCAATTCACCCCTCCACTTT. Translated: CASSPKGVGNSPLHF.

The V and J genes are TRBV11-3 and TRBJ1-3; D gene unclear. The germline V gene encodes CDR1 SGHNT and CDR2 YENEEA. The CDR3 is 16 amino acids. V lost 0 bases, J lost 0 bases, and 9 bases lay in between. This CDR3 is CASSLDGRHSGNTIYF. CDR3 DNA: TGTGCCAGCAGCTTAGACGGCCGACACTCTGGAAACACCATATATTTT.

The chain uses TRBV3-1 (or the pseudogene TRBV3-2) and TRBJ2-3; 13 bases line up with TRBD2. Trimming took 4 bases from V and 8 from J; bases not matched to a gene: 6. Germline-derived CDR1 and CDR2 are LGHDT and YNNKEL (reference sequence). This CDR3 has 15 amino acids. CDR3 DNA: TGTGCCAGCAGCCTTCTGACTAGCGGGGGGTCTACGCAGTATTTT. It yields the protein CASSLLTSGGSTQYF.